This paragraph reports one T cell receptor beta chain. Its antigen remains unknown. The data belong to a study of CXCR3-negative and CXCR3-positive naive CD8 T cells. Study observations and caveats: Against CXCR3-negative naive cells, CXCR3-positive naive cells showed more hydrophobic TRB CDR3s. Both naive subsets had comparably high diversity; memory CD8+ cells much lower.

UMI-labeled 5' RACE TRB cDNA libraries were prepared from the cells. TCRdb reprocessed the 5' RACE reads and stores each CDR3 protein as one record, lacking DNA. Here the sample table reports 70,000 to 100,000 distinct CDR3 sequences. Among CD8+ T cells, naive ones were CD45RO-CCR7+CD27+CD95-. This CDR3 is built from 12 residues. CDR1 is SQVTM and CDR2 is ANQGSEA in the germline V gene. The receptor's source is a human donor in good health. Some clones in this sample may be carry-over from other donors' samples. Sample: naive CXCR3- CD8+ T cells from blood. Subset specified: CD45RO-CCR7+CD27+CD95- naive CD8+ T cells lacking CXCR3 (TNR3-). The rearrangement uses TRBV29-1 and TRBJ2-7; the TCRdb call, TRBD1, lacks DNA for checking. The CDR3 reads CSVTGAGAEQYF.